This TCR beta chain derives from a study of cytomegalovirus exposure and HLA in healthy donors. PCR was performed using 60 Vbeta and 13 Jbeta primers. Authors' methods: Approximately 12 million of tens of millions of unique TCR beta chains were shared, per a later count. The repertoire was sequenced with immunoSEQ multiplex PCR; TCRdb's copy has only in-frame clones and lacks some. V and J calls and clone size follow that table, whereas D and trimming were derived from the DNA. Among more than 85,000 clones, nearly 80% were seen once, and the ten largest hold 1% to 1.5%. With V trimmed by 5 bases and J by 3 bases, 6 bases remained unmatched. CDR1 is SGHAT, CDR2 FQNNGV, per germline. There are 15 residues in the CDR3. On this clone itself: Its cognate antigen is unknown.

Overall study results and limits: It was confirmed in vitro that a few of the CMV-associated chains were specific for CMV antigens. An analysis done earlier found most TCR beta V segments productive about 87% or about 30% of the time.

Specimen: PBMCs. The receptor was isolated from a man in his thirties or forties in good health and CMV-seronegative. The gene calls are TRBV11-2 and TRBJ1-2, with 10 bases fitting TRBD1. CDR3 protein: CASSNRDRGHYGYTF. In DNA, the CDR3 is TGTGCCAGCAGCAACCGGGACAGGGGACACTATGGCTACACCTTC.